This T cell receptor (beta chain) came from a study of cytomegalovirus exposure and HLA in healthy donors. Germline CDR1 and CDR2: ENHRY and SYGVKD. The CDR3 spans 14 residues. The trim removed 6 bases at V and 9 bases at J, leaving 10 bases unmatched. Notes on this clone: The antigen is not known.

Primers included in the PCR were 60 Vbeta and 13 Jbeta primers. Using immunoSEQ multiplex PCR, the repertoire was profiled, and TCRdb retains in-frame clones only, with some absent. The sample carries 150,000 to 200,000 clones, 77% recorded once. Study results and limitations: The sole available immune exposure information was CMV serostatus. Earlier analysis found most TCR beta V segments productive about 87% or about 30% of the time. Trimming of TCR beta V- and J-genes showed a link, identified in a later analysis, to a missense DCLRE1C variant.

Participants comprised healthy donors of bone marrow. The chain combines TRBV10-3 with TRBJ2-1; TRBD2 matches at 8 bases. The clonotype comes from a woman aged 60-75 years in good health and CMV-seropositive. The sample taken for sequencing was PBMCs. The CDR3 loop is CAIRETGGPGEQFF. Written as DNA, the CDR3 is TGTGCCATCAGAGAGACGGGAGGGCCCGGTGAGCAGTTCTTC.